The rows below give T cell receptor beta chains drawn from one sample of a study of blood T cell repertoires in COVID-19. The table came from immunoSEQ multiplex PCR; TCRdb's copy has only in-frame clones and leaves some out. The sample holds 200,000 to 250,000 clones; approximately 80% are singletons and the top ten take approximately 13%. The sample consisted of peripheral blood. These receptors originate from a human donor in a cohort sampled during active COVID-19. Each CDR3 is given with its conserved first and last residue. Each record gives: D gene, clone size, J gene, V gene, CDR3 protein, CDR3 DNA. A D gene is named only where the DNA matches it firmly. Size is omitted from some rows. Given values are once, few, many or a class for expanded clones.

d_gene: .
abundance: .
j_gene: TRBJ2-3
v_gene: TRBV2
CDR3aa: CASTRDIGRSTQYF
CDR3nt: TGTGCCAGCACCCGTGATATCGGGAGATCTACGCAGTATTTT

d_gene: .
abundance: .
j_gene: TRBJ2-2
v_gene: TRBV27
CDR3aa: CASRRGTGELFF
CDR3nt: TGTGCCAGCCGTAGGGGCACCGGGGAGCTGTTTTTT

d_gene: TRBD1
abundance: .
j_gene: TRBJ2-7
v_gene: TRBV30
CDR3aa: CAWDRGLYEQYF
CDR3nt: TGTGCCTGGGACAGGGGGCTCTACGAGCAGTACTTC

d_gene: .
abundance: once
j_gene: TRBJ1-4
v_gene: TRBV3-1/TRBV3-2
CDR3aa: CASSHGPATNEKLFF
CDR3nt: TGTGCCAGCAGTCATGGTCCGGCAACTAATGAAAAACTGTTTTTT

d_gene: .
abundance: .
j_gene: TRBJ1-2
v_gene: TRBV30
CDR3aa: CAWSTRNYGYTF
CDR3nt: TGTGCCTGGAGTACACGTAACTATGGCTACACCTTC

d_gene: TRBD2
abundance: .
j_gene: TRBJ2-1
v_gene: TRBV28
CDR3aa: CASSRVRGTSADNEQFF
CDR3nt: TGTGCCAGCAGTCGAGTGCGGGGAACTAGCGCCGACAATGAGCAGTTCTTC

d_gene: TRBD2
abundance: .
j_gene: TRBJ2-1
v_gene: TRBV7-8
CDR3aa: CASSYQKYLAGRNEQFF
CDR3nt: TGTGCCAGCAGCTATCAGAAGTACCTAGCGGGAAGGAATGAGCAGTTCTTC

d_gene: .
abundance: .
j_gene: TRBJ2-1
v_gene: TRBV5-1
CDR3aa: CASSLALRRLALDNEQFF
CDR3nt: TGCGCCAGCAGCTTGGCCCTGCGCAGACTCGCGTTGGACAATGAGCAGTTCTTC

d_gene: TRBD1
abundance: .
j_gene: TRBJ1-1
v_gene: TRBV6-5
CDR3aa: CASRQGSSTEAFF
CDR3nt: TGTGCCAGCAGACAGGGGTCTAGCACTGAAGCTTTCTTT

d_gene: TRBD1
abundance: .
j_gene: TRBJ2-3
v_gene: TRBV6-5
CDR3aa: CASRTGADTQYF
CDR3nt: TGTGCCAGCAGGACAGGGGCCGATACGCAGTATTTT

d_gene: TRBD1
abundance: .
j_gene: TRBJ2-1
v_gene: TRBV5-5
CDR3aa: CASSFLTTGANEQFF
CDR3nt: TGTGCCAGCAGCTTTCTAACTACAGGGGCTAATGAGCAGTTCTTC

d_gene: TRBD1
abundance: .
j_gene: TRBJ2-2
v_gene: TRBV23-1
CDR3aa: CASSPGQGSNTGELFF
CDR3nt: TGCGCCAGCAGCCCGGGACAGGGGTCGAACACCGGGGAGCTGTTTTTT

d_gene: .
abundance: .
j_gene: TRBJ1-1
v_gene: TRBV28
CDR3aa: CASSLWESGNAEAFF
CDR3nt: TGTGCCAGCAGTTTATGGGAGTCGGGGAACGCTGAAGCTTTCTTT

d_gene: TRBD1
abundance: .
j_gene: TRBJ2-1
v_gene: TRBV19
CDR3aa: CASSIGPGDRFF
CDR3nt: TGTGCCAGTAGTATCGGGCCCGGGGACAGGTTCTTC

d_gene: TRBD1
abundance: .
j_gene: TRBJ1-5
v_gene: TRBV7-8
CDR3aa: CASSNPGLGQGGNQPQHF
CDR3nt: TGTGCCAGCAGCAATCCGGGCCTCGGGCAGGGGGGCAATCAGCCCCAGCATTTT

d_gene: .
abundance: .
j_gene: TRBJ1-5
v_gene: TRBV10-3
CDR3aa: CAISDGGGLARAQHF
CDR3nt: TGTGCCATCAGTGATGGGGGGGGACTAGCCAGGGCCCAGCATTTT

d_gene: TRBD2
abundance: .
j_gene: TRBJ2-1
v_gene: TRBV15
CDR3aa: CATRRLAGEQFF
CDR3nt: TGTGCCACCAGAAGGCTAGCGGGTGAGCAGTTCTTC

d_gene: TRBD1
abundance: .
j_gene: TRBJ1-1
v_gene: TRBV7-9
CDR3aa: CASSPGQGSTEAFF
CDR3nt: TGTGCCAGCAGCCCGGGACAGGGGTCCACTGAAGCTTTCTTT

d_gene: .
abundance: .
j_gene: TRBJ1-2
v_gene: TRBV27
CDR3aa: CASSPTTGVGYGYTF
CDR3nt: TGTGCCAGCAGTCCGACGACAGGCGTGGGGTATGGCTACACCTTC

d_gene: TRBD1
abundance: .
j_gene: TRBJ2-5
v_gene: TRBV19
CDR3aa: CASSIMNRGNQETQYF
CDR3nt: TGTGCCAGTAGTATCATGAACAGGGGGAACCAAGAGACCCAGTACTTC

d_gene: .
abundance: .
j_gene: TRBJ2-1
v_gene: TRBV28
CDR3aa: CASSRDSSNEQFF
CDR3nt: TGTGCCAGCAGCCGGGACTCTTCCAATGAGCAGTTCTTC

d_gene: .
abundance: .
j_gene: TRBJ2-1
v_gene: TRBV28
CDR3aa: CASSPVWQYNEQFF
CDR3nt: TGTGCCAGCAGTCCCGTTTGGCAGTACAATGAGCAGTTCTTC

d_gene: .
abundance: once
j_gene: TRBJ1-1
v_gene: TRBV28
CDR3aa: CASSPDGDYTEAFF
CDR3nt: TGTGCCAGCAGCCCCGACGGGGATTACACTGAAGCTTTCTTT

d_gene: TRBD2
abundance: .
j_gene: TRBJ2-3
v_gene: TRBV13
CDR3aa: CASSFGSGSGDTQYF
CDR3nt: TGTGCCAGCAGCTTTGGTAGCGGGAGCGGTGATACGCAGTATTTT

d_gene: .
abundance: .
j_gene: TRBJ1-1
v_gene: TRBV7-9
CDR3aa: CASSYLTGEAFF
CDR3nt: TGTGCCAGCAGTTACTTAACAGGGGAAGCTTTCTTT

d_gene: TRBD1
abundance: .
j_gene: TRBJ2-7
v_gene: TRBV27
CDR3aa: CASSSTDRGLNEQYF
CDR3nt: TGTGCCAGCAGTTCAACGGACAGGGGGCTAAACGAGCAGTACTTC